This T cell receptor (beta chain) was found in a study of T cell responses to AZD1222 COVID-19 vaccine. Across the whole study: Samples with a second dose at about 4 or about 12 weeks were pooled together.

With 2 bases clipped from V and 8 bases from J, the junction kept 9 bases outside the gene matches. The CDR3 contains 16 residues. CDR1 and CDR2 (germline): SGHNT, YENEEA. Repertoires were generated with immunoSEQ multiplex PCR, while TCRdb's copy carries only in-frame clones and drops some. This table has around 66,000 clones, about 88% appearing once. Overall study findings and caveats: Spike-specific TCR breadth and depth both grew after two AZD1222 doses. All repertoire sampling was performed exclusively after the peak T cell response.

A word on this clone: Its antigen is as yet unknown.

The source is an adult in good health. The source was peripheral blood, collected on day 0 of AZD1222 vaccination. The V and J genes are TRBV11-3 and TRBJ1-6; 7 nucleotides align to TRBD1. DNA for the CDR3: TGTGCCAGCAGCTTAACCCACAGGGGCGCGTATTCACCCCTCCACTTT. This codes for CASSLTHRGAYSPLHF. Drawing the rest from reference TRBV11-3 and TRBJ1-6, the complete variable domain is EAGVVQSPRYKIIEKKQPVAFWCNPISGHNTLYWYLQNLGQGPELLIRYENEEAVDDSQLPKDRFSAERLKGVDSTLKIQPAELGDSAVYLCASSLTHRGAYSPLHFGNGTRLTVT.